A single sample gave rise to the 19 T cell receptor beta chains below, sequenced in a study of PD-L1 blockade in urothelial cancer. Using immunoSEQ multiplex PCR, the repertoire was profiled, and TCRdb retains in-frame clones only, with some absent. The sample records under 95,000 clones, 80% to 85% being singletons. The time point denotes: pretreatment peripheral blood. Specimen: PBMCs, collected around atezolizumab (anti-PD-L1) treatment. The source of these receptors is a man in his 60s with urothelial cancer.

V and J are TRBV9 and TRBJ2-1, with a possible D match to TRBD1 (6 bases). CDR1 is SGDLS, CDR2 YYNGEE, per germline. The V and J ends lost 0 bases and 0 bases respectively, with 7 bases between them. This CDR3 comprises 15 residues. CDR3 amino acids: CASSVVGGSYNEQFF. The CDR3 nucleotides read TGTGCCAGCAGCGTAGTAGGGGGCTCCTACAATGAGCAGTTCTTC.

J is TRBJ2-7 and V is TRBV10-3, with D possibly matching TRBD2 (5 bases). The CDR3 contains 15 residues. Trimming removed 3 bases at V and 7 bases at J, with 19 bases between. Germline loops: CDR1 ENHRY, CDR2 SYGVKD. For the CDR3, the DNA is TGTGCCATCAGTGAAGCGTCGATGCTAGCCGGTGAGCAGTACTTC. Encoded protein: CAISEASMLAGEQYF.

CDR3 loop: CASGLSRLSGTDGDTQYF. The CDR3 bases are TGTGCTAGTGGTTTGAGTCGATTAAGCGGGACGGACGGAGATACGCAGTATTTT. This chain uses TRBV12-5 with TRBJ2-3; 7 nucleotides align to TRBD2. Germline V gives CDR1 LGHNT, CDR2 FRNRAP. Trimming removed 2 bases from V and 5 bases from J; junction bases left unmatched: 16. The CDR3 loop spans 18 amino acids.

J is TRBJ2-7 and V is TRBV6-4; 8 nucleotides match TRBD1. Germline trimming cut 5 bases from V and 5 bases from J; bases unmatched to any gene: 11. CDR1 and CDR2 from the germline V gene are MRHNA and SNTAGT. The CDR3 extends over 15 amino acids. The CDR3 loop is CASSPTGGPWDEQYF. CDR3 sequence (DNA): TGTGCCAGCAGTCCTACAGGGGGGCCTTGGGACGAGCAGTACTTC.

V usage is TRBV7-3 and J usage is TRBJ2-3, with D perhaps matching TRBD2 (6 bases). There are 13 residues in the CDR3. The germline V gene has CDR1 SGHTA and CDR2 FQGTGA. V shed 5 bases and J shed 5 bases, with 11 bases lying between them. Written as DNA, the CDR3 is TGTGCCAGCAGCCAGGAGGGTCGAGATACGCAGTATTTT. Its translation: CASSQEGRDTQYF.

The chain recombines TRBV30 with TRBJ2-7; D is perhaps TRBD1 (5 bases). The CDR3 is made up of 13 amino acids. V was trimmed by 3 bases and J by 3 bases, leaving 12 bases between them. CDR1 and CDR2 (germline): GTSNPN, SVGIG (reference sequence). In nucleotides, the CDR3 is TGTGCCTGGAGAAGGGGTCCCGACTACGAGCAGTACTTC. Protein product: CAWRRGPDYEQYF.

The sample holds a few counts of this clone. The chain is built from TRBV27 and TRBJ1-2, with D possibly being TRBD1 (6 bases). V was trimmed by 5 bases and J by 7 bases, leaving 14 bases between them. The CDR3 loop spans 13 amino acids. Per germline, CDR1 MNHEY and CDR2 SMNVEV (reference sequence). CDR3 sequence: CASSPHTGTGYTF. CDR3 DNA sequence: TGTGCCAGCAGTCCCCATACAGGGACTGGCTACACCTTC.

This clone was found a few times. V and J are TRBV6-5 and TRBJ2-2, with D hard to call. V lost 0 bases and J 8 bases, leaving 7 bases between the germline ends. Germline assignment: CDR1 MNHEY and CDR2 SVGAGI. The CDR3 spans 13 residues. The CDR3 sequence is CASSYSSLGELFF. CDR3 coding DNA: TGTGCCAGCAGTTACTCGAGTCTTGGGGAGCTGTTTTTT.

The V and J genes are TRBV14 and TRBJ2-5, with D perhaps matching TRBD1 (5 bases). The CDR3 covers 15 residues. The V gene lost 0 bases and the J gene lost 0 bases, with 8 bases spanning the gap. Per the germline V gene, CDR1 is SGHDN and CDR2 is FVKESK. CDR3 amino acids: CASSQDRVHQETQYF. CDR3 sequence (DNA): TGTGCCAGCAGCCAAGACAGGGTTCACCAAGAGACCCAGTACTTC. The full variable domain, with the rest looked up from reference TRBV14 and TRBJ2-5, is EAGVTQFPSHSVIEKGQTVTLRCDPISGHDNLYWYRRVMGKEIKFLLHFVKESKQDESGMPNNRFLAERTGGTYSTLKVQPAELEDSGVYFCASSQDRVHQETQYFGPGTRLLVL.

The gene calls are TRBV10-3 and TRBJ2-7, with 7 bases fitting TRBD1. Trimming cost V 10 bases and J 2 bases; bases outside gene matches: 17. The CDR3 runs to 16 residues. Germline V CDR1 and CDR2: ENHRY, SYGVKD. The CDR3: CATRDSGEGNPYEQYF. The CDR3 nucleotides read TGTGCCACTCGGGACAGCGGAGAAGGGAACCCCTACGAGCAGTACTTC.

This clone was counted once. The V call is TRBV5-8, the J call TRBJ1-6, with a weak D call TRBD1 (5 bases). Germline lookup yields CDR1 SGHTS and CDR2 YDEGEE. V was shortened by 2 bases and J by 14 bases, with 14 bases between the two germline ends. The CDR3 contains 13 residues. The CDR3 is CASSLSGLDTLHF. The DNA of the CDR3 is TGTGCCAGCAGCTTATCCGGGTTGGACACCCTCCACTTT.

The V call is TRBV29-1, the J call TRBJ1-5, with 8 bases that match TRBD1. CDR3 size: 14 residues. CDR1 is SQVTM, CDR2 ANQGSEA, per germline. The V gene end was trimmed by 5 bases and the J gene end by 7 bases; junction bases not matched to a gene: 10. For the CDR3, the DNA is TGCAGCGTTACCCTTGGACAGGGCAGGCAGCCCCAGCATTTT. It codes for CSVTLGQGRQPQHF.

This clone appeared a single time. The V and J genes are TRBV19 and TRBJ1-1, with D possibly being TRBD1 (5 bases). CDR1 and CDR2 (germline): LNHDA, SQIVND (reference sequence). The ends were cut back, 2 bases at V and 4 bases at J, with 20 bases in the middle. The CDR3 loop spans 17 amino acids. CDR3 protein: CASSIRGQGLGGTEAFF. CDR3 nucleotide sequence: TGTGCCAGTAGTATACGGGGCCAGGGTTTGGGGGGCACTGAAGCTTTCTTT.

V usage is TRBV18 and J usage is TRBJ1-2; no clear D gene. Trimming left V 3 bases short and J 4 bases short, with 15 bases between. The CDR3 sequence is 15 residues long. The germline V gene has CDR1 KGHSH and CDR2 LQKENI. CDR3 amino acids: CASSPGSPSTYGYTF. The CDR3 bases are TGTGCCAGCTCACCGGGCTCACCCTCAACCTATGGCTACACCTTC.

The chain carries TRBV29-1 and TRBJ2-6, with TRBD1 matching 7 bases. Trimming at V came to 4 bases and at J to 4 bases, leaving 7 bases not matched to a gene. The length of the CDR3 is 15 residues. The germline gives CDR1 SQVTM, CDR2 ANQGSEA. CDR3 coding DNA: TGCAGCGTTGGTAGACAGGGAATGGGGGCCAACGTCCTGACTTTC. It specifies CSVGRQGMGANVLTF.

CDR3 amino acids: CASSPRQGKNEQFF. The DNA of the CDR3 is TGCGCCAGCAGCCCGCGACAGGGTAAGAATGAGCAGTTCTTC. The chain has TRBV5-1 and TRBJ2-1; TRBD1 matches at 7 bases. V shed 4 bases, J shed 7 bases, and the junction held 8 bases outside the gene matches. CDR1 SGHRS and CDR2 YFSETQ come from the germline V gene. This CDR3 has 14 amino acids.

The chain couples TRBV4-3 to TRBJ2-5, with a tentative D call TRBD1 (6 bases). This CDR3 spans 17 amino acids. Germline V gives CDR1 LGHNA, CDR2 YSLEER. Trimming removed 4 bases at V and 5 bases at J, with 23 bases between. CDR3 loop: CASSRLATGLGQETQYF. In nucleotides, the CDR3 is TGCGCCAGCAGCCGGCTCGCGACAGGCCTTGGGCAGGAGACCCAGTACTTC.

The rearrangement uses TRBV5-6 and TRBJ2-5; 9 nucleotides agree with TRBD1. This CDR3 is 15 amino acids long. CDR1 SGHDT and CDR2 YYEEEE come from the germline V gene. V gave up 4 bases and J gave up 7 bases; unmatched junction bases: 11. CDR3 nucleotides: TGTGCCAGCAGCATACCACAGGGGGCTGAGGGGACCCAGTACTTC. This codes for CASSIPQGAEGTQYF.

V is TRBV7-3 and J is TRBJ1-6; D unclear. The CDR3 contains 14 residues. V was trimmed by 0 bases and J by 6 bases, leaving 6 bases between them. CDR1 SGHTA and CDR2 FQGTGA come from the germline V gene. The CDR3 is CASSLTGVNSPLHF. CDR3 nucleotides: TGTGCCAGCAGCTTAACGGGAGTTAATTCACCCCTCCACTTT.